This entry lists 11 T cell receptor beta chains sequenced from one sample in a study of shared clonotypes between healthy human individuals. Assay: immunoSEQ multiplex PCR; the TCRdb copy retains only in-frame clones and omits some. The sample consists of 2.3 million or so clones, approximately 93% of them appearing once. The sample was naive CD4+ T cells from PBMCs. Stated subset: CD45RA+ positively selected. Receptors were obtained from a man between 18 and 29 years old in good health. Some clones in this sample may be carry-over from other donors' samples.

On this clone itself: In the same sample, other DNA sequences code for this CDR3. This chain links TRBV9 with TRBJ2-2; D is ambiguous. V was trimmed by 2 bases and J by 5 bases, leaving 7 bases between them. The CDR3 runs 13 residues. In germline, CDR1 is SGDLS, CDR2 YYNGEE. CDR3 bases: TGTGCCAGCAGCGTTGAAGGGACCGGGGAGCTGTTTTTT. Protein product: CASSVEGTGELFF.

The chain carries TRBV18 and TRBJ1-2; maybe TRBD1 (5 bases). The CDR3 length is 16 residues. CDR1 and CDR2 from the germline V gene are KGHSH and LQKENI. V lost 2 bases and J lost 2, with 15 bases in between. This CDR3 is CASSPSAGPNNYGYTF. The CDR3 nucleotides are TGTGCCAGCTCACCATCTGCAGGGCCGAACAACTATGGCTACACCTTC.

The rearrangement joins TRBV6-1 to TRBJ2-6; D gene ambiguous. Germline V gene sequence: CDR1 MNHNS, CDR2 SASEGT. V was pared by 2 bases and J by 0 bases, with 14 bases between. The CDR3 spans 18 residues. The CDR3 DNA reads TGTGCCAGCAGTGAAAAGGACCGTTCGTACTCTGGGGCCAACGTCCTGACTTTC. Its protein is CASSEKDRSYSGANVLTF.

The chain carries TRBV11-2 and TRBJ2-6; D is undetermined. Germline V gene sequence: CDR1 SGHAT, CDR2 FQNNGV. The CDR3 spans 14 residues. V was shortened by 7 bases and J by 4 bases, with 11 bases between the two germline ends. This chain's CDR3 is CASNPGAGANVLTF. The CDR3 DNA sequence: TGTGCCAGCAACCCAGGAGCCGGGGCCAACGTCCTGACTTTC.

V gene TRBV4-3 combines with J gene TRBJ2-1; 10 bases are a match to TRBD2. V gave up 0 bases and J gave up 7 bases; unmatched junction bases: 9. Germline V gene lookup returns CDR1 LGHNA and CDR2 YSLEER. The CDR3 is made up of 17 amino acids. The DNA for the CDR3 is TGCGCCAGCAGCCAAGATCCCCTAGCGGGAGTGGGGAATGAGCAGTTCTTC. It specifies CASSQDPLAGVGNEQFF.

This clone appeared a single time. The V and J genes are TRBV13 and TRBJ1-1; D is possibly TRBD1 (5 bases). V was pared by 4 bases and J by 3 bases, with 21 bases between. The germline CDR1 and CDR2 sequences are PRHDT and FYEKMQ (reference sequence). This CDR3 has 17 residues. CDR3: CASSSTVGGFWDTEAFF. The CDR3 DNA reads as TGTGCCAGCAGCTCGACAGTCGGGGGTTTCTGGGACACTGAAGCTTTCTTT. Filled out from reference TRBV13 and TRBJ1-1, the complete variable domain reads AAGVIQSPRHLIKEKRETATLKCYPIPRHDTVYWYQQGPGQDPQFLISFYEKMQSDKGSIPDRFSAQQFSDYHSELNMSSLELGDSALYFCASSSTVGGFWDTEAFFGQGTRLTVV.

The CDR3 spells CASSQARAPFNEKLFF. As DNA, the CDR3 is TGCGCCAGCAGCCAAGCCAGGGCCCCCTTTAATGAAAAACTGTTTTTT. This chain connects TRBV4-1 to TRBJ1-4; possible D gene TRBD1, 5 bases. Germline CDR1 is MGHRA and CDR2 is YSYEKL. The CDR3 loop spans 16 amino acids. V lost 1 base, J lost 4 bases, and 13 bases lay in between.

CDR3 nucleotide sequence: TGTGCCAGCAGACCCAGACGACTAGCGGGGACAGAGACCCAGTACTTC. As protein: CASRPRRLAGTETQYF. The chain recombines TRBV28 with TRBJ2-5; 11 bases align to TRBD2. The CDR3 has 16 residues. CDR1 and CDR2 (germline): MDHEN, SYDVKM. V gave up 6 bases and J gave up 4 bases; unmatched junction bases: 10.

The J gene is TRBJ2-7, the V gene TRBV2; 7 nucleotides align to TRBD2. This CDR3 is 15 amino acids long. In germline, CDR1 is SNHLY, CDR2 FYNNEI. V trimming: 8 bases; J trimming: 2 bases; junction bases outside the gene matches: 12. The CDR3, as DNA: TGTGCCAGCTCTCCAAGCGGGACGATACCCTACGAGCAGTACTTC. Residues: CASSPSGTIPYEQYF. Filled out from reference TRBV2 and TRBJ2-7, the complete variable domain reads EPEVTQTPSHQVTQMGQEVILRCVPISNHLYFYWYRQILGQKVEFLVSFYNNEISEKSEIFDDQFSVERPDGSNFTLKIRSTKLEDSAMYFCASSPSGTIPYEQYFGPGTRLTVT.

This chain uses TRBV29-1 with TRBJ1-5; TRBD1 agrees at 9 bases. The CDR3 length is 13 residues. The V gene end was trimmed by 6 bases and the J gene end by 6 bases; junction bases not matched to a gene: 6. CDR1 and CDR2 (germline): SQVTM, ANQGSEA. The CDR3 sequence: CSVTQGASQPQHF. In DNA, the CDR3 is TGCAGCGTAACACAGGGGGCTAGTCAGCCCCAGCATTTT.

This clone was recorded once. The rearrangement uses TRBV5-1 and TRBJ2-5, with 10 positions matching TRBD2. This CDR3 comprises 16 residues. CDR1 SGHRS and CDR2 YFSETQ come from the germline V gene. Unmatched junction bases numbered 8, after V lost 1 base and J lost 5 bases. The chain's CDR3 is CASSLTLAGAGETQYF. The CDR3 region has the DNA TGCGCCAGCAGCTTGACTCTAGCGGGGGCCGGGGAGACCCAGTACTTC.